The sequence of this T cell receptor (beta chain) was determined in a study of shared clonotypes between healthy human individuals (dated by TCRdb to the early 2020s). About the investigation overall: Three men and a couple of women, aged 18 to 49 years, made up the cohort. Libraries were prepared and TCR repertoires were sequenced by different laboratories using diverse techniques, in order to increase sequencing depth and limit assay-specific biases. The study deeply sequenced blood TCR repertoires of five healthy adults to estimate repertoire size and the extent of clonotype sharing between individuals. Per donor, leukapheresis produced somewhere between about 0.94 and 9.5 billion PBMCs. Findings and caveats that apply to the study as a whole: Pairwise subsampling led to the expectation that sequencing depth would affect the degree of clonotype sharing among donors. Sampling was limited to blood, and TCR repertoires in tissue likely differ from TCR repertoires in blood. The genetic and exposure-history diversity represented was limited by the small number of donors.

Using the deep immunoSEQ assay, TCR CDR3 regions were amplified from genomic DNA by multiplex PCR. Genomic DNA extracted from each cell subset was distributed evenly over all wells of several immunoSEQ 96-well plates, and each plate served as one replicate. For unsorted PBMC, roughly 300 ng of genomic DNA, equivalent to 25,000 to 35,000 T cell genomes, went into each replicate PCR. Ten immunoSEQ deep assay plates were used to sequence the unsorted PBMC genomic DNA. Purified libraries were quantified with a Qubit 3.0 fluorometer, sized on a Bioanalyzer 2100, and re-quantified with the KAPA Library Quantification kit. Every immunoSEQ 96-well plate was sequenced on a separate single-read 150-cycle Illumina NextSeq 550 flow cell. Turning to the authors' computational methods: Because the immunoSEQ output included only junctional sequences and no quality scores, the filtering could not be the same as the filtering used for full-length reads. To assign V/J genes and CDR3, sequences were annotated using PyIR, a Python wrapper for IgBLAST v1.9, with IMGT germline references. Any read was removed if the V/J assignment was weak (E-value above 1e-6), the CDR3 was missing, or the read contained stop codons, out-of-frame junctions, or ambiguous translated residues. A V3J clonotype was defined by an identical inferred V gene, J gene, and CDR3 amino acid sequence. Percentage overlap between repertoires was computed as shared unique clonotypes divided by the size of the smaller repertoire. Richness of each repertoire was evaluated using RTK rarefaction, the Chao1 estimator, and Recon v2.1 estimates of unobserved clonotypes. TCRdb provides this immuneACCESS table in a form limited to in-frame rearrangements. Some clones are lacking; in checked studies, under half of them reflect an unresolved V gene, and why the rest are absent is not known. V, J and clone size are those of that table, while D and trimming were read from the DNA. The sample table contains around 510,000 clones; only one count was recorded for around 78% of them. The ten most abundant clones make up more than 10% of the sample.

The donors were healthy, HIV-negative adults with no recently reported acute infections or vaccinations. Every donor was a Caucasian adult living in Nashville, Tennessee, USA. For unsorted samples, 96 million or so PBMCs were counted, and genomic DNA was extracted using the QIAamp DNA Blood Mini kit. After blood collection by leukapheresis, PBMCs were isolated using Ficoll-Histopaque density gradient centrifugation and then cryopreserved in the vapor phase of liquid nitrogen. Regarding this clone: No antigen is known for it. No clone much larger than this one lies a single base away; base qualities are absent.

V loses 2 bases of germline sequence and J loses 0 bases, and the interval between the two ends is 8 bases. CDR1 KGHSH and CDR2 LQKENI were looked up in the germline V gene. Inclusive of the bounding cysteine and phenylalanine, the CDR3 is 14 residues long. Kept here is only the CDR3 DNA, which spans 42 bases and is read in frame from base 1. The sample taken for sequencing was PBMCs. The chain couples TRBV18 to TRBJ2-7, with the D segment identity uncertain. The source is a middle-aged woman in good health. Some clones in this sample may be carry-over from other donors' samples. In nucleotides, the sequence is TGTGCCAGCTCACCAATTGACTCCTCCTACGAGCAGTACTTC. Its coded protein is CASSPIDSSYEQYF. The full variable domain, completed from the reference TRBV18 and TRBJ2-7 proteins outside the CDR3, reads NAGVMQNPRHLVRRRGQEARLRCSPMKGHSHVYWYRQLPEEGLKFMVYLQKENIIDESGMPKERFSAEFPKEGPSILRIQQVVRGDSAAYFCASSPIDSSYEQYFGPGTRLTVT.